The rows below give T cell receptor beta chains drawn from one sample of a study of blood T cell repertoires in COVID-19. The data were produced by immunoSEQ multiplex PCR, yet TCRdb's version contains in-frame clones alone and is incomplete. Among hundreds of thousands of clones listed, roughly nine tenths were seen once. Sequences were obtained from PBMCs or T cells enriched from blood (not recorded which). The source is a woman in her 30s who had recovered from COVID-19. Both conserved end residues are part of each CDR3. Each record gives: V gene, D gene, clone size, J gene, CDR3 protein, CDR3 DNA. A D gene is named only where the DNA matches it firmly. Expanded clones are given a class, and other clones once, few, many or no size at all.

>TRBV19|NA|few|TRBJ1-5
CASRIGFWREQRQPQHF
TGTGCCAGTAGGATAGGGTTTTGGCGGGAGCAAAGGCAGCCCCAGCATTTT
>TRBV20-1|TRBD2|NA|TRBJ2-1
CSASLVRLAGGSYNEQFF
TGCAGTGCTAGTCTGGTGAGGCTAGCGGGAGGGTCCTACAATGAGCAGTTCTTC
>TRBV28|NA|NA|TRBJ2-1
CATDDDYSYNEQFF
TGTGCCACCGACGATGACTACTCCTACAATGAGCAGTTCTTC
>TRBV7-9|NA|NA|TRBJ2-6
CASTNRQRANVLTF
TGTGCCAGCACCAACAGACAAAGGGCCAACGTCCTGACTTTC
>TRBV2|NA|NA|TRBJ1-2
CASSPQGDWRGYTF
TGTGCCAGCAGTCCCCAGGGTGATTGGCGTGGCTACACCTTC
>TRBV6-5|NA|NA|TRBJ1-1
CASMIGHHTEAFF
TGTGCCAGCATGATTGGACACCACACTGAAGCTTTCTTT
>TRBV2|NA|NA|TRBJ1-5
CASSGFTNQPQHF
TGTGCCAGCAGTGGGTTTACTAATCAGCCCCAGCATTTT
>TRBV4-1|NA|NA|TRBJ2-1
CASSQTISGPPLRGEQFF
TGCGCCAGCAGCCAGACCATTAGCGGGCCCCCCCTCAGGGGTGAGCAGTTCTTC
>TRBV7-9|NA|NA|TRBJ2-1
CASSSSSGLFSSYNEQFF
TGTGCCAGCAGCTCGAGTTCCGGACTATTCAGCTCCTACAATGAGCAGTTCTTC
>TRBV28|TRBD1|NA|TRBJ1-4
CASSLNRGQNEKLFF
TGTGCCAGCAGTTTAAACAGGGGCCAAAATGAAAAACTGTTTTTT
>TRBV5-5|NA|NA|TRBJ1-5
CASSLSLSGVQPQHF
TGTGCCAGCAGCTTGAGTCTATCGGGGGTTCAGCCCCAGCATTTT
>TRBV5-4|NA|NA|TRBJ1-2
CASSFGVGDRAGYTF
TGTGCCAGCAGCTTCGGGGTGGGTGACCGTGCGGGCTACACCTTC
>TRBV19|NA|NA|TRBJ2-1
CASSNRGGFNEQFF
TGTGCCAGTAGTAATCGAGGTGGCTTTAATGAGCAGTTCTTC
>TRBV27|NA|few|TRBJ1-3
CASSLSFSGNTIYF
TGTGCCAGCAGTTTGTCCTTCTCTGGAAACACCATATATTTT
>TRBV7-8|TRBD1|NA|TRBJ1-1
CASSLEGGLTEAFF
TGTGCCAGCAGCTTAGAAGGGGGCTTGACTGAAGCTTTCTTT
>TRBV12-5|NA|NA|TRBJ1-2
CASGLVLGKYGYTF
TGTGCTAGTGGTTTGGTACTCGGGAAATATGGCTACACCTTC
>TRBV4-3|TRBD1|NA|TRBJ2-5
CASSQDIGTGWETQYF
TGCGCCAGCAGCCAAGATATAGGGACAGGATGGGAGACCCAGTACTTC
>TRBV5-6|TRBD2|NA|TRBJ2-7
CASSSWTSGLLYEQYF
TGTGCCAGCAGCTCCTGGACTAGCGGGCTCCTCTACGAGCAGTACTTC
>TRBV18|TRBD2|once|TRBJ2-7
CASSLGLAPYEQYF
TGTGCCAGCTCATTGGGACTAGCGCCCTACGAGCAGTACTTC
>TRBV20-1|NA|NA|TRBJ2-7
CSAGAYEQYF
TGCAGTGCAGGAGCGTACGAGCAGTACTTC
>TRBV9|NA|NA|TRBJ2-6
CASSSGGSSNVLTF
TGTGCCAGCAGCTCTGGGGGGTCCTCCAACGTCCTGACTTTC
>TRBV2|NA|NA|TRBJ1-5
CASSGQVDQPQHF
TGTGCCAGCAGTGGACAGGTAGATCAGCCCCAGCATTTT
>TRBV9|NA|NA|TRBJ2-1
CASSVQGSPYNEQFF
TGTGCCAGCAGCGTACAGGGGAGCCCCTACAATGAGCAGTTCTTC
>TRBV28|TRBD1|NA|TRBJ2-6
CASSSLGQGLSGANVLTF
TGTGCCAGCAGTTCCCTGGGACAGGGGCTCTCTGGGGCCAACGTCCTGACTTTC
>TRBV4-1|TRBD2|NA|TRBJ2-5
CASSTPGLAMKETQYF
TGCGCCAGCAGTACACCGGGACTAGCGATGAAAGAGACCCAGTACTTC
>TRBV11-2|NA|NA|TRBJ2-7
CASSLETGVTYEQYF
TGTGCCAGCAGCTTAGAGACGGGAGTAACCTACGAGCAGTACTTC
>TRBV5-1|NA|NA|TRBJ2-7
CASSLSLFNEQYF
TGCGCCAGCAGCTTGTCCCTGTTTAACGAGCAGTACTTC
>TRBV5-1|TRBD1|NA|TRBJ1-2
CASSLSPGTGFLYGYTF
TGCGCCAGCAGCCTCAGTCCCGGGACAGGGTTCCTGTATGGCTACACCTTC
>TRBV18|NA|NA|TRBJ2-1
CASSPWSPEHSYNEQFF
TGTGCCAGCTCACCGTGGAGTCCGGAACACTCCTACAATGAGCAGTTCTTC
>TRBV18|TRBD2|NA|TRBJ2-7
CASSLGTSDYEQYF
TGTGCCAGCTCACTTGGGACTAGCGACTACGAGCAGTACTTC
>TRBV4-2|TRBD2|NA|TRBJ2-7
CASSQGLAGGYEQYF
TGTGCCAGCAGCCAAGGACTAGCGGGAGGGTACGAGCAGTACTTC
>TRBV3-1/TRBV3-2|NA|NA|TRBJ1-3
CASSLWGGFGAGSGNTIYF
TGTGCCAGCAGCCTATGGGGGGGCTTCGGGGCCGGGTCTGGAAACACCATATATTTT
>TRBV10-3|NA|NA|TRBJ2-7
CAISTSRTESYEQYF
TGTGCCATCAGTACCTCCCGGACAGAGTCCTACGAGCAGTACTTC
>TRBV5-4|TRBD2|once|TRBJ2-1
CASSSNSGSSYNEQFF
TGTGCCAGCAGCTCCAATAGCGGGAGCTCCTACAATGAGCAGTTCTTC
>TRBV5-4|TRBD2|NA|TRBJ2-3
CASSLTSGRGTDTQYF
TGTGCCAGCAGCTTGACTAGCGGGAGGGGCACAGATACGCAGTATTTT
>TRBV5-8|NA|NA|TRBJ2-2
CASSFYRLGGAGTGELFF
TGTGCCAGCAGCTTTTATCGTCTGGGGGGGGCTGGCACCGGGGAGCTGTTTTTT
>TRBV29-1|NA|NA|TRBJ2-1
CSAFGQTEQFF
TGCAGCGCCTTCGGTCAAACGGAGCAGTTCTTC
>TRBV5-1|NA|NA|TRBJ1-1
CASSYGWGRNTEAFF
TGCGCCAGCAGCTACGGATGGGGCAGAAACACTGAAGCTTTCTTT
>TRBV4-1|NA|NA|TRBJ2-7
CASSPLGNRAGEQYF
TGCGCCAGCAGCCCCCTCGGTAACAGGGCGGGCGAGCAGTACTTC
>TRBV11-2|NA|NA|TRBJ2-1
CASSLWRENEQFF
TGTGCCAGCAGCTTATGGAGGGAGAATGAGCAGTTCTTC
>TRBV27|NA|NA|TRBJ1-1
CASSSLSKNTEAFF
TGTGCCAGCAGCTCATTGAGTAAGAACACTGAAGCTTTCTTT
>TRBV5-1|NA|NA|TRBJ1-1
CASSYSPGDGTEAFF
TGCGCCAGCAGCTATAGTCCAGGGGACGGCACTGAAGCTTTCTTT
>TRBV3-1/TRBV3-2|NA|NA|TRBJ2-7
CASSPTFQRIGEQYF
TGTGCCAGCAGCCCAACCTTTCAGCGGATCGGCGAGCAGTACTTC
>TRBV2|NA|few|TRBJ1-5
CASTRGPGDQPQHF
TGTGCCAGCACTCGAGGGCCAGGGGATCAGCCCCAGCATTTT
>TRBV28|NA|few|TRBJ1-5
CASTPSGWQPQHF
TGTGCCAGCACCCCCTCCGGGTGGCAGCCCCAGCATTTT
>TRBV18|NA|NA|TRBJ2-3
CASSPNEGSTDTQYF
TGTGCCAGCTCACCTAACGAGGGAAGCACAGATACGCAGTATTTT
>TRBV11-2|TRBD1|NA|TRBJ1-2
CASSLDAGGSIITYGYTF
TGTGCCAGCAGCTTAGATGCAGGGGGGTCCATTATTACCTATGGCTACACCTTC
>TRBV7-2|TRBD1|NA|TRBJ1-4
CASSLSGTGGEKLFF
TGTGCCAGCAGCTTATCCGGGACAGGGGGTGAAAAACTGTTTTTT
>TRBV20-1|TRBD2|NA|TRBJ2-1
CSASWGGGNYNEQFF
TGCAGTGCTAGTTGGGGCGGGGGGAACTACAATGAGCAGTTCTTC
>TRBV9|TRBD1|NA|TRBJ2-7
CASSVGGGGYEQYF
TGTGCCAGCAGCGTAGGAGGGGGCGGCTACGAGCAGTACTTC
>TRBV13|TRBD2|NA|TRBJ2-5
CATGSGVQETQYF
TGTGCCACAGGTAGCGGGGTCCAAGAGACCCAGTACTTC
>TRBV30|NA|NA|TRBJ2-2
CAWSATGSYTGELFF
TGTGCCTGGAGCGCCACAGGGTCGTACACCGGGGAGCTGTTTTTT
>TRBV18|TRBD2|NA|TRBJ2-1
CASSGRESSGNEQFF
TGTGCCAGCTCAGGGCGGGAGTCGTCTGGCAATGAGCAGTTCTTC
>TRBV6-5|TRBD1|few|TRBJ1-2
CASSYSRQGDGYTF
TGTGCCAGCAGTTACTCACGACAGGGGGACGGCTACACCTTC